Detailed here is one T cell receptor (beta chain). Antigen: not known. In the PCR, 60 Vbeta and 13 Jbeta primers were used. TCRdb's table, derived via immunoSEQ multiplex PCR, lists solely in-frame clones and lacks some. Its listing shows 70,000 to 75,000 clones. The sample originates from a study of cytomegalovirus exposure and HLA in healthy donors. Samples came from healthy bone marrow donors. Between the trimmed V and J ends, which lost 6 bases and 10 bases, there was a span of 15 bases. Germline V gene data show CDR1 as SGHTA and CDR2 as FQGNSA. The CDR3 extends over 12 amino acids. Regarding the study as a whole: Earlier analysis looked at TCR beta V segments, and most were productive about 87% or about 30% of the time.

The sample taken for sequencing was PBMCs. The sequence was obtained from a female donor in good health and CMV-seropositive. The chain joins TRBV7-2 to TRBJ1-1; possibly TRBD1 for D (6 bases). The CDR3 DNA reads as TGTGCCAGCAGGTCCCCCCAGGGGAGAGCTTTCTTT. Amino acids: CASRSPQGRAFF.